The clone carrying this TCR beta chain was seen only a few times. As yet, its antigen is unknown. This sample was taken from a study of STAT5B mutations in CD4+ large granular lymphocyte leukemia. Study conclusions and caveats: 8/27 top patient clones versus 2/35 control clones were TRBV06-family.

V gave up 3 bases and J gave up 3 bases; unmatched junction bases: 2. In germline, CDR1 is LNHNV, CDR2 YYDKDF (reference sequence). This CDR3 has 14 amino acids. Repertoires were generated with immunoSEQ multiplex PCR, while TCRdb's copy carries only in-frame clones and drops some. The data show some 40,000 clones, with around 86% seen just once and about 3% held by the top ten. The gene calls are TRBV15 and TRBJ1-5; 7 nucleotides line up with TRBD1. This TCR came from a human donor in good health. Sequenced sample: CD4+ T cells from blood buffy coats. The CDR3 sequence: CATSRTGTNQPQHF. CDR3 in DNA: TGTGCCACCAGCAGGACAGGGACCAATCAGCCCCAGCATTTT.